A single T cell receptor beta chain is shown here with its context. Its antigen remains unidentified. The data were taken from a study of T cell responses to AZD1222 COVID-19 vaccine. Regarding the study as a whole: Just 5 to 7 people given AZD1222 tested seropositive at baseline. Variant regions that are unmutated are reportedly the target of nearly half of spike-specific TCRs. Clonal diversity was possibly underestimated; the donors were predominantly white British and more often female.

Some clones are missing from TCRdb's copy, which holds only in-frame ones; the method was immunoSEQ multiplex PCR. The sample shows around 120,000 clones, over 75% of them seen only once. The CDR3 is made up of 15 amino acids. CDR1 SEHNR and CDR2 FQNEAQ come from the germline V gene (reference sequence). Germline trimming cut 1 base from V and 4 bases from J; bases unmatched to any gene: 4. This TCR was sampled from an adult in good health. The rearrangement links TRBV7-9 to TRBJ1-3; the match to TRBD1 covers 7 bases. The input for sequencing was peripheral blood, taken on day 0 of AZD1222 vaccination. CDR3 nucleotides: TGTGCCAGCAGCTTAGTAGGGACAGTCGGAAACACCATATATTTT. Translated: CASSLVGTVGNTIYF.